A single sample gave rise to the 31 T cell receptor beta chains below, sequenced in a study of tumor-infiltrating lymphocytes in primary liver carcinoma. Synthesis of TCR beta cDNA was carried out from about 0.55 ug total RNA with a constant-region primer. Each TCR beta library was derived from three nested multiplex PCR rounds that employed slightly modified ARM-PCR. Both of the initial two PCR rounds ran for roughly 10 cycles and employed TRBV1-TRBV30 forward primers alongside a C-beta reverse primer. From the multiplex PCR reads, TCRdb called clonotypes with MiXCR, one entry per CDR3 protein. The sample holds 310,000 or so distinct CDR3 sequences; roughly two thirds are singletons and the top ten take 5% to 6.5%. Unsorted whole blood supplied the RNA, and germline DNA was extracted too. Material: peripheral blood. These receptors came from a man in his forties or fifties with primary liver carcinoma and hepatitis B virus infection.

Comments on this clonotype: A much larger clone differs by one base, so this may be a read error. The J gene is TRBJ2-7, the V gene TRBV6-6; the D gene could be TRBD1 or TRBD2 (6 bases each). Germline V gene data show CDR1 as MNHNY and CDR2 as SVGAGI (reference sequence). This CDR3 has 15 residues. With 4 bases removed from V and 6 bases from J, the gap between germline ends came to 19 bases. This CDR3 reads CASSSYSGRGGEQYF. CDR3 DNA: TGTGCCAGCAGTTCATATTCAGGCAGGGGAGGCGAGCAGTACTTC.

As for this clonotype: Since a much larger clone is just one base distant, this may be a read error. This chain connects TRBV6-2 or TRBV6-3 to TRBJ2-5; TRBD2 aligns across 14 bases. The CDR3 is 17 residues long. CDR1 is MNHEY, CDR2 SVGEGT, per germline. CDR3 sequence reads: CVSSSGLAGVEYKTQYF. The CDR3 bases are TGTGTCAGCAGTTCGGGACTAGCGGGAGTGGAGTACAAGACCCAGTACTTC.

This clonotype was recorded at least ten times. This sequence joins TRBV10-3 and TRBJ2-3, with D possibly TRBD1 on 6 matching bases. The CDR3 has 16 amino acids. V lost 3 bases to trimming and J lost 2 bases, with 15 bases between them. From germline, CDR1 is ENHRY and CDR2 SYGVKD. The CDR3 region has the DNA TGTGCCATCAGTGATAACCGGGACACAATCACAGATACGCAGTATTTT. As protein: CAISDNRDTITDTQYF.

As regards this clonotype: A read error may explain this, as a much larger clone is one base away. This chain joins TRBV4-1 and TRBJ2-1; 11 bases map to TRBD2. There are 16 residues in the CDR3. Trimming at V came to 4 bases and at J to 4 bases, leaving 6 bases not matched to a gene. Germline CDR1 MGHRA, CDR2 YSYEKL. The CDR3, as DNA: TGCGCCAGCAGCCGAGCTTCTAGCGGGAGGTACAATGAGCAGTTCTTC. Translated: CASSRASSGRYNEQFF.

On this clonotype itself: This may be a read error, as it is one base from a much larger clone. The rearrangement joins TRBV10-3 to TRBJ2-5, with a possible D match to TRBD2 (5 bases). CDR3 size: 13 residues. Germline-derived CDR1 and CDR2 are ENHRY and SYGVKD. Between the trimmed V and J ends, which lost 6 bases and 2 bases, there was a span of 10 bases. The CDR3 region is CAIRSGVQETQYF. DNA of the CDR3: TGTGCCATCAGGTCCGGGGTGCAAGAGACCCAGTACTTC.

With regard to this clonotype: A read error may be the cause here, since a much bigger clone is one base away. The chain combines TRBV14 with TRBJ1-1; D unresolved. CDR3 length: 13 amino acids. Germline assignment: CDR1 SGHDN and CDR2 FVKESK. CDR3 in amino acids: CASSPQRNTGAFF. Written as DNA, the CDR3 is TGTGCCAGCAGCCCACAGAGGAACACTGGAGCTTTCTTT.

The CDR3 nucleotides read TGTGCCAGCAGCTTAGATGGACTGGTAATCTACGAGCAGTACTTC. Translation gives CASSLDGLVIYEQYF. The chain couples TRBV11-2 to TRBJ2-7, with a tentative D call TRBD2 (5 bases). The CDR3 length is 15 residues. The germline V gene has CDR1 SGHAT and CDR2 FQNNGV. V was trimmed by 0 bases and J by 3 bases, leaving 12 bases between them.

The sample holds many counts of this clonotype. The chain is built from TRBV4-1 and TRBJ2-5; no clear D. V was cut by 4 bases and J by 4 bases, with 10 bases left in between. The CDR3 runs to 13 residues. Germline V gene lookup returns CDR1 MGHRA and CDR2 YSYEKL. Here the CDR3 DNA reads TGCGCCAGCAGCCGGACGATGGGAGAGACCCAGTACTTC. The encoded protein is CASSRTMGETQYF.

Turning to this clonotype: The CDR3 does not close with the conserved phenylalanine or tryptophan, likely indicating a read error. The DNA is omitted, as the CDR3 cannot be located on it reliably, and the CDR3 follows TCRdb's listing. The chain couples TRBV11-1 to TRBJ2-5; the table's D gene call, TRBD2, was not cross checked with the DNA. Counting both end residues, the CDR3 totals 15 amino acids. The germline gives CDR1 SGHAT, CDR2 FQDESV (reference sequence). The chain's CDR3 is CASSPPLAGKETQYS.

In its sample, this clonotype was seen many times. The chain has TRBV13 and TRBJ2-1; 12 bases fit TRBD2. V lost 11 bases to trimming and J lost 3 bases; unmatched junction nucleotides: 8. Per germline, CDR1 PRHDT and CDR2 FYEKMQ (reference sequence). This CDR3 is 15 amino acids long. The CDR3 DNA reads TGTGCCCCCTGGACTAGCGGGGTACTCTACAATGAGCAGTTCTTC. Translation: CAPWTSGVLYNEQFF.

This clonotype was recorded once. The rearrangement uses TRBV5-4 and TRBJ2-5, with 11 bases lining up with TRBD2. J was trimmed by 7 bases and V by 5 bases; bases with no gene match: 19. The germline gives CDR1 SGHNT, CDR2 YYREEE (reference sequence). The CDR3 totals 18 residues. CDR3 coding DNA: TGTGCCAGCAGAGCAAGGTCCCTAGCGGGAGGAAGGGAAGGGACCCAGTACTTC. As protein: CASRARSLAGGREGTQYF.

This clonotype was observed once. V usage is TRBV28 and J usage is TRBJ1-1; the D is unclear. Germline lookup yields CDR1 MDHEN and CDR2 SYDVKM. Trimming took off 9 bases at V and 6 bases at J, with 20 bases between the two ends. This CDR3 spans 14 amino acids. CDR3 nucleotides: TGTGCCAGGAGGGTATCAATCCAGGTAGCTGAAGCTTTCTTT. Protein product: CARRVSIQVAEAFF.

This chain connects TRBV20-1 to TRBJ2-5; the D gene is possibly TRBD2 (6 bases). From germline, CDR1 is DFQATT and CDR2 SNEGSKA (reference sequence). This CDR3 has 12 residues. Trimming shortened V by 5 bases and J by 5 bases, and 12 bases separated the two germline ends. The CDR3 sequence is CSAGDLAETQYF. CDR3 coding DNA: TGCAGTGCTGGGGATCTAGCGGAGACCCAGTACTTC.

The V gene is TRBV5-6, the J gene TRBJ2-3, with 11 positions matching TRBD2. The trim removed 4 bases at V and 2 bases at J, leaving 9 bases unmatched. The germline gives CDR1 SGHDT, CDR2 YYEEEE. The CDR3 contains 17 residues. The CDR3 reads CASSVISGRAITDTQYF. The CDR3 DNA reads as TGTGCCAGCAGCGTGATTAGCGGGAGGGCCATCACAGATACGCAGTATTTT.

Of note for this clonotype: A much larger clone differs from this one at a single base, so this may be a read error. V usage is TRBV12-3 or TRBV12-4 and J usage is TRBJ2-2; a weak D match, TRBD2 (6 bases). The CDR3 contains 12 residues. CDR3 sequence: CASRGGGGEMFF. CDR3 bases: TGTGCCAGCAGGGGCGGAGGCGGGGAGATGTTTTTT.

The chain carries TRBV5-1 and TRBJ2-3; the match to TRBD2 covers 11 bases. The germline CDR1 and CDR2 sequences are SGHRS and YFSETQ. The CDR3 has 18 amino acids. The ends lost 3 bases at V and 1 base at J; junction bases unmatched: 10. The DNA of the CDR3 is TGCGCCAGCAGCTCCATACTAGCGGGGGCGGTGTGCACAGATACGCAGTATTTT. Residues: CASSSILAGAVCTDTQYF.

In this sample, this clonotype turned up a few times. The chain uses TRBV5-1 and TRBJ2-3, with 7 bases that match TRBD1. The germline V gene has CDR1 SGHRS and CDR2 YFSETQ. This CDR3 spans 15 amino acids. The trim removed 4 bases at V and 3 bases at J, leaving 8 bases unmatched. The CDR3 bases are TGCGCCAGCAGCCCAGGGGGACAGCGGACAGATACGCAGTATTTT. Translated: CASSPGGQRTDTQYF.

Turning to this clonotype: Possible read error: a much larger clone is one base away. This chain uses TRBV6-5 with TRBJ2-1; 9 bases agree with TRBD1. Trimming took 6 bases from V and 5 from J; bases not matched to a gene: 8. Looked up from germline, CDR1 is MNHEY and CDR2 is SVGAGI. This CDR3 is 15 amino acids long. As DNA, the CDR3 is TGTGCCAGCAGCCCAACAGGGGGCCCCCACAATGAGCAGTTCTTC. Its protein is CASSPTGGPHNEQFF.

This clonotype was observed once. The junction shows a germline mismatch at one end, possibly a read error. This chain joins TRBV2 and TRBJ1-3; TRBD1 agrees at 7 bases. The CDR3 extends over 16 amino acids. Germline CDR1 and CDR2: SNHLY and FYNNEI. The CDR3: CAILPEDRASGNTTYF. The CDR3 bases are TGTGCCATTCTCCCCGAAGACAGGGCCTCTGGAAACACCACATATTTT.

Points on this clonotype: This CDR3 is missing its conserved last phenylalanine or tryptophan, likely due to a read error. J is TRBJ2-7 and V is TRBV11-2; TRBD1 is a possible D gene (6 bases). Deletions cut 1 base from V and 8 bases from J, with 12 bases between. CDR3 length equals 13 residues. The germline CDR1 and CDR2 sequences are SGHAT and FQNNGV. The CDR3 coding sequence is TGTGCCAGCAGCTTAGCGACAGGTACCAAGCAGTACCTC. Translation gives CASSLATGTKQYL.

This clonotype was picked up a small number of times. The V call is TRBV6-5, the J call TRBJ2-1; D is ambiguous. CDR1 is MNHEY and CDR2 is SVGAGI in the germline V gene. This CDR3 spans 13 amino acids. The V gene lost 8 bases and the J gene lost 0 bases, with 8 bases spanning the gap. The DNA of the CDR3 is TGTGCCAGCCGATTTAGCTCCTACAATGAGCAGTTCTTC. Translated, it gives CASRFSSYNEQFF.

In the case of this clonotype: A read error may explain this, as a much larger clone is one base away. The chain joins TRBV6-5 to TRBJ1-1; D is unclear. This CDR3 comprises 14 residues. V was clipped by 7 bases and J by 2 bases, with 14 bases between them. Germline V gives CDR1 MNHEY, CDR2 SVGAGI. This chain's CDR3 is CASNMAGINTEAFF. CDR3 in DNA: TGTGCCAGCAATATGGCGGGTATAAACACTGAAGCTTTCTTT.

About this clonotype itself: The CDR3 does not end in the conserved phenylalanine or tryptophan, so this is likely a read error. The chain is built from TRBV30 and TRBJ1-5; the D gene is possibly TRBD1 (6 bases). The V gene's germline CDR1 is GTSNPN and CDR2 SVGIG (reference sequence). The V and J ends lost 1 base and 8 bases respectively, with 18 bases between them. The CDR3 is made up of 15 amino acids. The CDR3, as DNA: TGTGCCTGGAGTGCCCTCGGTTTGGGGGCAGAGCCCCAGCATCTT. This encodes CAWSALGLGAEPQHL.

In its sample, this clonotype was seen a few times. A read error may be the cause here, since a much bigger clone is one base away. The V call is TRBV6-5, the J call TRBJ2-7, with a possible D match to TRBD2 (6 bases). The CDR3 consists of 14 residues. Looked up from germline, CDR1 is MNHEY and CDR2 is SVGAGI. The CDR3 reads CVTASGPSSYEQYF. The CDR3 DNA reads as TGTGTCACGGCGAGCGGGCCAAGCTCCTACGAGCAGTACTTC.

In regard to this clonotype: No conserved phenylalanine or tryptophan ends this CDR3, so it is likely a read error. This chain links TRBV5-8 with TRBJ2-1; 8 nucleotides match TRBD2. This CDR3 has 15 amino acids. After removal of 1 base from V and 6 bases from J, the junction contained 6 bases not matched to a gene. Germline values: CDR1 SGHTS, CDR2 YDEGEE. This chain's CDR3 is CASSLIRSGSNEQFS. In DNA form, the CDR3 reads TGTGCCAGCAGCTTGATAAGGAGCGGGAGCAATGAGCAGTTCTCC.

This clonotype was counted at least ten times. This chain uses TRBV12-3 or TRBV12-4 with TRBJ2-1, with D possibly called TRBD1 or TRBD2 (6 bases each). The CDR3 length is 15 residues. Trimming cost V 0 bases and J 8 bases, with 14 bases left between them. The CDR3 here is CASSLAGGSGDEQFF. Here the CDR3 DNA reads TGTGCCAGCAGTTTAGCGGGGGGCTCGGGGGATGAGCAGTTCTTC.

To note about this clonotype: This sequence may be a read error, since a much larger clone differs from it by one base. The chain couples TRBV29-1 to TRBJ1-1, with 9 bases aligning to TRBD1. CDR1 and CDR2 from the germline V gene are SQVTM and ANQGSEA. This CDR3 contains 13 residues. CDR3: CGVRGQGETEAFF. The CDR3 DNA reads as TGCGGCGTCAGGGGACAGGGAGAAACTGAAGCTTTCTTT.

This clonotype was detected ten times or more. This chain links TRBV7-8 with TRBJ2-2; 7 nucleotides align to TRBD2. Germline CDR1 is SGHVS and CDR2 is FQNEAQ. CDR3 length equals 15 residues. V gave up 8 bases and J gave up 4 bases; unmatched junction bases: 10. The CDR3 spells CASRQPASGTGELFF. The DNA of the CDR3 is TGTGCCAGCCGCCAACCCGCTAGCGGCACCGGGGAGCTGTTTTTT.

A single count supports this clonotype. This CDR3 is missing its conserved last phenylalanine or tryptophan, likely due to a read error. This sequence joins TRBV11-2 and TRBJ2-5, with 12 bases lining up with TRBD2. Trimming cost V 2 bases and J 6 bases; bases outside gene matches: 7. The CDR3 is made up of 16 amino acids. Germline V gives CDR1 SGHAT, CDR2 FQNNGV. In DNA form, the CDR3 reads TGTGCCAGCAGCTTAAGACCAACTAGCGGGAGGAAGACCCAGTACATC. It codes for CASSLRPTSGRKTQYI.

In the case of this clonotype: One junction end disagrees with the germline gene, perhaps due to a read error. This sequence joins TRBV7-9 and TRBJ2-5; 7 bases fit TRBD2. The CDR3 is 18 amino acids. Germline V gene sequence: CDR1 SEHNR, CDR2 FQNEAQ (reference sequence). The CDR3 protein is CASGLRAGRGVKQETQYF. The CDR3 coding sequence is TGTGCCAGCGGCTTACGGGCAGGGAGGGGTGTGAAGCAAGAGACCCAGTACTTC.

This clonotype was observed many times. V is TRBV4-3 and J is TRBJ2-5, with 8 bases aligning to TRBD1. Germline loops: CDR1 LGHNA, CDR2 YSLEER. The CDR3 extends over 16 amino acids. J was trimmed by 5 bases and V by 0 bases; bases with no gene match: 8. In DNA, the CDR3 is TGCGCCAGCAGCCAAGATCGGACAGGGTACAGGGAGACCCAGTACTTC. Amino acid sequence: CASSQDRTGYRETQYF.